These 24 T cell receptor beta chains originate from one sample sequenced in a study of cytomegalovirus exposure and HLA in healthy donors. Primers included in the PCR were 60 Vbeta and 13 Jbeta primers. Measured with immunoSEQ multiplex PCR; TCRdb has only the in-frame clones, and not every one. The sample records 110,000 to 150,000 clones, 65% to 85% being singletons. The material sequenced was PBMCs. The receptors originated from a man under 40 in good health and CMV-seronegative.

This clone has a handful of counts. This chain connects TRBV5-4 to TRBJ2-1; TRBD1 matches 7 bases. The CDR3 covers 13 residues. CDR1 is SGHNT and CDR2 is YYREEE in the germline V gene (reference sequence). With V trimmed by 0 bases and J by 8 bases, 2 bases remained unmatched. The CDR3 bases are TGTGCCAGCAGCTTGGGGCAGGGGGATGAGCAGTTCTTC. Translation: CASSLGQGDEQFF.

This clone came up once. The chain recombines TRBV6-6 with TRBJ1-4, with D possibly TRBD1 on 5 matching bases. There are 16 residues in the CDR3. Between the trimmed V and J ends, which lost 5 bases and 2 bases, there was a span of 15 bases. Looked up from germline, CDR1 is MNHNY and CDR2 is SVGAGI (reference sequence). The CDR3 reads CASSGFGGGTNEKLFF. The CDR3 DNA reads as TGTGCCAGCAGTGGGTTTGGGGGAGGCACTAATGAAAAACTGTTTTTT.

This clone showed up just a few times. The rearrangement joins TRBV28 to TRBJ2-3; unclear D gene. The CDR3 is made up of 12 amino acids. Trimming stripped 4 bases from V and 6 bases from J, with 8 bases between. The germline CDR1 and CDR2 sequences are MDHEN and SYDVKM. This CDR3 is CASSSTLDTQYF. The CDR3 nucleotides read TGTGCCAGCAGTTCCACTCTGGATACGCAGTATTTT. Based on the CDR3 plus reference TRBV28 and TRBJ2-3, the full variable domain is DVKVTQSSRYLVKRTGEKVFLECVQDMDHENMFWYRQDPGLGLRLIYFSYDVKMKEKGDIPEGYSVSREKKERFSLILESASTNQTSMYLCASSSTLDTQYFGPGTRLTVL.

This clone came up once. The chain uses TRBV7-7 and TRBJ2-2; 7 nucleotides match TRBD1. The CDR3 has 13 amino acids. From germline, CDR1 is SSHAT and CDR2 FNYEAQ (reference sequence). V shed 10 bases, J shed 1 base, and the junction held 3 bases outside the gene matches. The DNA for the CDR3 is TGTGCCACCAGGACAGGGAACACCGGGGAGCTGTTTTTT. This translates into CATRTGNTGELFF.

The rearrangement links TRBV9 to TRBJ1-4, with a weak D call TRBD1 (6 bases). The length of the CDR3 is 15 residues. Per germline, CDR1 SGDLS and CDR2 YYNGEE. The V gene lost 0 bases and the J gene lost 5 bases, with 11 bases spanning the gap. The CDR3 here is CASSVAGGLNEKLFF. Written as DNA, the CDR3 is TGTGCCAGCAGCGTAGCTGGGGGCCTAAATGAAAAACTGTTTTTT.

This rearrangement joins TRBV28 to TRBJ1-2; weak D call: TRBD1 (6 bases). Trimming stripped 3 bases from V and 2 bases from J, with 10 bases between. The CDR3 extends over 14 amino acids. The germline V gene encodes CDR1 MDHEN and CDR2 SYDVKM. CDR3 amino acids: CASSFEGENYGYTF. The DNA for the CDR3 is TGTGCCAGCAGTTTCGAGGGGGAAAACTATGGCTACACCTTC.

This rearrangement joins TRBV4-2 to TRBJ2-7; TRBD1 matches at 11 bases. Germline V gene data show CDR1 as LGHNA and CDR2 as YNFKEQ. This CDR3 has 13 residues. J gave up 5 bases and V 6 bases, and 3 bases lay outside the gene matches. CDR3 in amino acids: CASRRTGGHEQYF. Written as DNA, the CDR3 is TGTGCCAGCAGACGGACAGGGGGCCACGAGCAGTACTTC.

J is TRBJ1-2 and V is TRBV6-5; TRBD1 might be the D (6 bases). CDR3 length equals 14 residues. The germline V and J ends were trimmed by 6 bases and 8 bases, with 19 bases remaining between them. Germline V gives CDR1 MNHEY, CDR2 SVGAGI. The CDR3, as DNA: TGTGCCAGCAGATTGGACAGCGCCGAGGGAGGCTACACCTTC. It is translated as CASRLDSAEGGYTF.

The J gene is TRBJ2-1, the V gene TRBV7-9, with TRBD2 matching over 11 bases. CDR3 length equals 15 residues. CDR1 and CDR2 from the germline V gene are SEHNR and FQNEAQ (reference sequence). Germline trimming cut 7 bases from V and 6 bases from J; bases unmatched to any gene: 8. The CDR3 is CASTLGLAGGNEQFF. The CDR3 DNA is TGTGCCAGCACCCTGGGCCTAGCGGGAGGCAATGAGCAGTTCTTC.

J is TRBJ2-7 and V is TRBV5-1, with a weak D call TRBD1 (7 bases). Trimming took off 6 bases at V and 7 bases at J, with 23 bases between the two ends. The germline gives CDR1 SGHRS, CDR2 YFSETQ. There are 15 residues in the CDR3. The CDR3 spells CASTLRQGGSGEQYF. For the CDR3, the DNA is TGCGCCAGCACCCTAAGGCAGGGGGGATCGGGGGAGCAGTACTTC.

The rearrangement links TRBV7-2 to TRBJ2-7, with D perhaps TRBD2 (5 bases). CDR1 is SGHTA and CDR2 is FQGNSA in the germline V gene. There are 13 residues in the CDR3. The germline V and J ends were trimmed by 2 bases and 1 base, with 6 bases remaining between them. As DNA, the CDR3 is TGTGCCAGCAGCTTACAGCGGTCCTACGAGCAGTACTTC. This codes for CASSLQRSYEQYF.

This clone came up a few times. One junction end does not reproduce the germline sequence, and a read error may be involved. V gene TRBV6-1 combines with J gene TRBJ2-7; D ambiguous. The CDR3 extends over 13 amino acids. Looked up from germline, CDR1 is MNHNS and CDR2 is SASEGT. The CDR3, as DNA: TGTGCCAGCAGCGAAGCAGCCAACTACGAGCAGTACTTC. It encodes CASSEAANYEQYF.

This clone was counted once. At one of its ends the junction is not consistent with the germline gene, which may arise from a read error. Other DNA sequences in this specimen translate into the identical CDR3. This chain joins TRBV28 and TRBJ2-7, with 7 bases matching TRBD2. This CDR3 contains 17 residues. Germline values: CDR1 MDHEN, CDR2 SYDVKM. CDR3 in DNA: TGTGCCAGCAGCTTTACCCCCGGGACTATCAGCTCCTACGAACAGTACTTC. This encodes CASSFTPGTISSYEQYF.

J is TRBJ2-3 and V is TRBV29-1; 7 nucleotides align to TRBD1. The CDR3 extends over 14 amino acids. V was pared by 8 bases and J by 0 bases, with 8 bases of the junction left unmatched. The germline V gene has CDR1 SQVTM and CDR2 ANQGSEA. DNA of the CDR3: TGCAGCCTATGGGACAGATTGAGCACAGATACGCAGTATTTT. This encodes CSLWDRLSTDTQYF.

J is TRBJ2-7 and V is TRBV28; 7 nucleotides align to TRBD1. The CDR3 is made up of 12 amino acids. CDR1 and CDR2 (germline): MDHEN, SYDVKM. The trim removed 3 bases at V and 9 bases at J, leaving 5 bases unmatched. CDR3 loop: CASSLGQSGQYF. The CDR3 nucleotides read TGTGCCAGCAGTTTGGGACAGTCCGGGCAGTACTTC.

The chain employs TRBV7-2 and TRBJ2-7; D gene uncertain. V was trimmed by 8 bases and J by 1 base, leaving 6 bases between them. CDR3 size: 11 residues. Germline V gives CDR1 SGHTA, CDR2 FQGNSA. DNA of the CDR3: TGTGCCAGCGCCGGTTCCTACGAGCAGTACTTC. It specifies CASAGSYEQYF.

The gene calls are TRBV4-1 and TRBJ2-3; D gene unclear. From germline, CDR1 is MGHRA and CDR2 YSYEKL. V lost 3 bases, J lost 6 bases, and 7 bases lay in between. CDR3 length: 12 residues. CDR3 nucleotides: TGCGCCAGCAGCCAGGCCCAGGATACGCAGTATTTT. Encoded protein: CASSQAQDTQYF.

This sequence joins TRBV5-1 and TRBJ2-5, with 13 nucleotides matching TRBD2. V gave up 0 bases and J gave up 2 bases; unmatched junction bases: 1. In germline, CDR1 is SGHRS, CDR2 YFSETQ. The CDR3 is 16 amino acids. The CDR3 DNA reads TGCGCCAGCAGCTTGGGACTAGCGGGGGGTCAAGAGACCCAGTACTTC. Translating it yields CASSLGLAGGQETQYF.

The chain links TRBV7-8 to TRBJ2-7; 9 bases line up with TRBD1. The CDR3 is made up of 16 amino acids. The germline V gene encodes CDR1 SGHVS and CDR2 FQNEAQ. The junction had 10 bases not matched to a gene; V was cut back by 4 bases and J by 3 bases. CDR3: CASSSKDRGLGYEQYF. CDR3 bases: TGTGCCAGCAGCTCCAAGGACAGGGGCCTAGGCTACGAGCAGTACTTC.

V is TRBV30 and J is TRBJ1-4; 7 bases line up with TRBD1. The ends lost 1 base at V and 3 bases at J; junction bases unmatched: 5. The CDR3 runs to 15 residues. Germline loops: CDR1 GTSNPN, CDR2 SVGIG (reference sequence). As DNA, the CDR3 is TGTGCCTGGAGTGACAGGGGAAGAGCTAATGAAAAACTGTTTTTT. This gives the protein CAWSDRGRANEKLFF. Together with reference TRBV30 and TRBJ1-4, the CDR3 gives the full variable domain: SQTIHQWPATLVQPVGSPLSLECTVEGTSNPNLYWYRQAAGRGLQLLFYSVGIGQISSEVPQNLSASRPQDRQFILSSKKLLLSDSGFYLCAWSDRGRANEKLFFGSGTQLSVL.

The chain carries TRBV4-1 and TRBJ2-7; 14 nucleotides match TRBD2. The germline V gene has CDR1 MGHRA and CDR2 YSYEKL. This CDR3 is built from 17 residues. J was trimmed by 9 bases and V by 0 bases; bases with no gene match: 10. CDR3 in DNA: TGCGCCAGCAGCCAAGATCACCAGGGACTAGCGGGAGTGGGGCAGTACTTC. As protein: CASSQDHQGLAGVGQYF.

This clone turned up a few times. V gene TRBV6-5 combines with J gene TRBJ1-5; 7 bases line up with TRBD1. With 0 bases clipped from V and 5 bases from J, the junction kept 4 bases outside the gene matches. Germline CDR1 MNHEY, CDR2 SVGAGI. CDR3 length: 15 residues. The CDR3 here is CASSYSTRGDQPQHF. In DNA, the CDR3 is TGTGCCAGCAGTTACTCGACCAGGGGGGATCAGCCCCAGCATTTT.

The chain links TRBV7-2 to TRBJ1-6; tentative D call: TRBD1 (5 bases). The CDR3 is made up of 16 amino acids. The V end lost 1 base, the J end lost 9 bases, and 16 bases lay between the germline ends. Germline V gives CDR1 SGHTA, CDR2 FQGNSA. The CDR3 DNA reads as TGTGCCAGCAGCTTAGATTTACGGGGGAGAGGTTCACCCCTCCACTTT. It codes for CASSLDLRGRGSPLHF. Looking up the rest from reference TRBV7-2 and TRBJ1-6 gives the full variable domain: GAGVSQSPSNKVTEKGKDVELRCDPISGHTALYWYRQSLGQGLEFLIYFQGNSAPDKSGLPSDRFSAERTGGSVSTLTIQRTQQEDSAVYLCASSLDLRGRGSPLHFGNGTRLTVT.

The CDR3 region has the DNA TGTGCCAGCAGCCAGAGCGGGACAATTCTCTCTGGGGCCAACGTCCTGACTTTC. As protein: CASSQSGTILSGANVLTF. The V gene is TRBV7-6, the J gene TRBJ2-6; a possible D gene is TRBD2 (7 bases). The germline V gene encodes CDR1 SGHVS and CDR2 FNYEAQ. This CDR3 comprises 18 residues. V lost 5 bases, J lost 0 bases, and 17 bases lay in between.